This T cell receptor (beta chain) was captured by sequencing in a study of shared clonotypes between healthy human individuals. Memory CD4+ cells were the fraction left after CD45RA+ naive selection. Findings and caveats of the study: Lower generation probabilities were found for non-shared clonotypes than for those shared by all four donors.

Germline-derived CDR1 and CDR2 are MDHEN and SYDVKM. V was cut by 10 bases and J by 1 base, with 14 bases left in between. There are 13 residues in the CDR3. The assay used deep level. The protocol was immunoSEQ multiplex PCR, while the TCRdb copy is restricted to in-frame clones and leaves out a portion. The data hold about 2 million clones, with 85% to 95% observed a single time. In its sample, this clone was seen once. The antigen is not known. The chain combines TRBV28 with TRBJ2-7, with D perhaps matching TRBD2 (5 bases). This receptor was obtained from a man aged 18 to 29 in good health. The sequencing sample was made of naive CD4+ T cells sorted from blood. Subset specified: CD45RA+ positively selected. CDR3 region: CATTAGPSYEQYF. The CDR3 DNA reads TGTGCCACCACGGCGGGCCCGTCCTACGAGCAGTACTTC.